This T cell receptor (beta chain) was retrieved from a study of OX40 agonist ivuxolimab in advanced cancers. The ends lost 5 bases at V and 1 base at J; junction bases unmatched: 3. This CDR3 contains 16 residues. Per the germline V gene, CDR1 is SGHTA and CDR2 is FQGNSA. Autoimmune disease history or systemic immunosuppression barred patients. TCRdb keeps only in-frame clones here, not all; method: immunoSEQ multiplex PCR. The sample shows about 100,000 clones, less than 90% of them seen only once. The sample was CD4+ or CD8+ T cells sorted from blood, taken in a trial of the OX40 agonist ivuxolimab. The V and J genes are TRBV7-2 and TRBJ2-5, with 14 positions matching TRBD2. The TCR was taken from an adult with an advanced solid tumor such as melanoma, head and neck, liver or kidney cancer. The CDR3 is CASSVGTSGGQETQYF. CDR3 in DNA: TGTGCCAGCAGCGTCGGGACTAGCGGGGGCCAAGAGACCCAGTACTTC.